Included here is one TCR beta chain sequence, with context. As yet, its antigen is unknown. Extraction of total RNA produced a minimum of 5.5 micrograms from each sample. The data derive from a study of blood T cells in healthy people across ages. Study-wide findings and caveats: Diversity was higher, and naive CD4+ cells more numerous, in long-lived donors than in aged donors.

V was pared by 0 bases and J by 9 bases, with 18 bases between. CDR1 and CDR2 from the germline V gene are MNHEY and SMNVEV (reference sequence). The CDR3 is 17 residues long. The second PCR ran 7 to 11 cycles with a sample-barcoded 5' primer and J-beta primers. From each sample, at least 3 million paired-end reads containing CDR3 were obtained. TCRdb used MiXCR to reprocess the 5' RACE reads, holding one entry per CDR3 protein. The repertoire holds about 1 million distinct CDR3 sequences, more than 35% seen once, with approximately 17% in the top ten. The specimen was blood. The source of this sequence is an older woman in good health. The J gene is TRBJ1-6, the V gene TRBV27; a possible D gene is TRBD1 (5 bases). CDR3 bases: TGTGCCAGCAGTTTATCCCTAAGTCGACAGCGGGGTTCACCCCTCCACTTT. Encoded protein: CASSLSLSRQRGSPLHF.